This TCR beta chain was retrieved from a study of blood T cell repertoires in COVID-19. This clone was counted a single time. TCRdb keeps only in-frame clones here, not all; method: immunoSEQ multiplex PCR. The sample yields about 200,000 clones, roughly 88% seen once. This TCR came from a human donor with active or convalescent COVID-19. The donor label of this sample is uncertain. Sample: peripheral blood.

The DNA for the CDR3 is TGTGCCAGCAGTTCCGGACAGGGGCCCTACGAGCAGTACTTC. This gives the protein CASSSGQGPYEQYF. The chain carries TRBV27 and TRBJ2-7; TRBD1 matches at 9 bases. The CDR3 runs 14 residues. Germline V gene data show CDR1 as MNHEY and CDR2 as SMNVEV (reference sequence). The J segment lost 2 bases and the V segment lost 4 bases, leaving 3 bases of the junction unmatched.